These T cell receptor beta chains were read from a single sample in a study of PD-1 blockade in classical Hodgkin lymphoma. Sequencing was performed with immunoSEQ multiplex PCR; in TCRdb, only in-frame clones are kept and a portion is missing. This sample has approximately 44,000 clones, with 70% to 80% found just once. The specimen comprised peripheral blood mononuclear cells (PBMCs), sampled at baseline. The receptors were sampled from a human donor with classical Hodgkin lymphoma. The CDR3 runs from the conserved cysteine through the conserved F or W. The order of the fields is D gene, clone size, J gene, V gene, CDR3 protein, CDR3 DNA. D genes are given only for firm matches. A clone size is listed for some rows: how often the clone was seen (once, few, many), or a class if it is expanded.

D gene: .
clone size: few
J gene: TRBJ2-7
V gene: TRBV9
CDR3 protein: CASSPTSGSSYEQYF
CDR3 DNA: TGTGCCAGCAGCCCCACCAGCGGTAGCTCCTACGAGCAGTACTTC

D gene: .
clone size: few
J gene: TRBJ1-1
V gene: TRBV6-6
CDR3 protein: CASSSWGGFGNTEAFF
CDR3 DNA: TGTGCCAGCAGTTCCTGGGGGGGCTTTGGGAACACTGAAGCTTTCTTT

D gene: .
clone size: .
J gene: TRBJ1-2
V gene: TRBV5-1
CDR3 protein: CASSLAAQSYGYTF
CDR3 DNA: TGCGCCAGCAGCTTGGCCGCACAAAGTTATGGCTACACCTTC

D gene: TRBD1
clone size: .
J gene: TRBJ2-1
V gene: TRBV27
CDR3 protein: CASSSVTGAIEQFF
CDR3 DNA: TGTGCCAGCAGTTCCGTGACAGGGGCCATTGAGCAGTTCTTC

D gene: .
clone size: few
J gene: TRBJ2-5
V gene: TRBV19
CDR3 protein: CASNVGRETQYF
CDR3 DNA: TGTGCCAGTAACGTGGGGCGAGAGACCCAGTACTTC

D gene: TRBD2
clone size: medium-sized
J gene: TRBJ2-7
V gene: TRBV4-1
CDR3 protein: CASSQGWGGAIYEQYF
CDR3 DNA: TGCGCCAGCAGCCAGGGGTGGGGGGGTGCCATCTACGAGCAGTACTTC

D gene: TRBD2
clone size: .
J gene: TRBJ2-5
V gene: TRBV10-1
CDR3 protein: CASSEAEVRGGETQYF
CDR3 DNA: TGCGCCAGCAGTGAGGCGGAGGTACGGGGGGGAGAGACCCAGTACTTC

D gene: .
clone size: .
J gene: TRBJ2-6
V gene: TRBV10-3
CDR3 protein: CAIEGGSGANVLTF
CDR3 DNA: TGTGCCATCGAGGGGGGCTCTGGGGCCAACGTCCTGACTTTC

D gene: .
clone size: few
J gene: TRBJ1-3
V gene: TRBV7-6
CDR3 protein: CASSLQDSSGNTIYF
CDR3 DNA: TGTGCCAGCAGTTTACAGGATAGCTCTGGAAACACCATATATTTT

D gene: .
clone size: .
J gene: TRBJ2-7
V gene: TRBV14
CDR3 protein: CASSQDTEQYF
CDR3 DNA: TGTGCCAGCAGCCAAGATACAGAGCAGTACTTC

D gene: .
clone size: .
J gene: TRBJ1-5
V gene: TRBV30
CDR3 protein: CAWSSSPGQPQHF
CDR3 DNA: TGTGCCTGGAGTAGCTCCCCAGGACAGCCCCAGCATTTT

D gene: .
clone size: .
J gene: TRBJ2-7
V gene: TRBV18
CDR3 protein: CASSPWDEQYF
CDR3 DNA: TGTGCCAGCTCACCATGGGACGAGCAGTACTTC

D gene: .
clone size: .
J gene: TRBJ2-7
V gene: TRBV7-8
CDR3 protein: CASSSQGNEQYF
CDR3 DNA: TGTGCCAGCAGCTCGCAGGGGAACGAGCAGTACTTC

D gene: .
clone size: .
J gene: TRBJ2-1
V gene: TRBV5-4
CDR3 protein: CASSFFSRGFDNEQFF
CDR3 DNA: TGTGCCAGCAGCTTCTTTTCAAGAGGGTTCGACAATGAGCAGTTCTTC

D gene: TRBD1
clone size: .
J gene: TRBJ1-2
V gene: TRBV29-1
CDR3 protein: CSARGRVIDGYTF
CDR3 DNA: TGCAGCGCCAGGGGGCGCGTGATTGATGGCTACACCTTC